The clone carrying this T cell receptor beta chain is labeled as medium-sized. Time point: sample taken at primary tumor resection. The cohort: 70 to 75 early-stage, untreated non-small cell lung cancer patients. The record originates from a study of spatial heterogeneity in lung cancer. MiXCR was run by TCRdb on the 5' RACE reads, yielding one entry per CDR3 protein. Among some 22,000 distinct CDR3 sequences listed, approximately 4.6% were seen once. CDR3 length equals 15 residues. V lost 6 bases and J lost 4; bases outside the gene matches: 11. The germline CDR1 and CDR2 sequences are MDHEN and SYDVKM.

The TCR originated in a male donor with early-stage non-small cell lung cancer. Sequenced material: PBMCs, taken at surgery. The V and J genes are TRBV28 and TRBJ1-1, with 7 bases identical to TRBD1. The CDR3 bases are TGTGCCAGCAGCCCAGCCGACAGGGCGAGCACTGAAGCTTTCTTT. This encodes CASSPADRASTEAFF.